This passage covers 15 T cell receptor beta chains from one sample sequenced in a study of T-cell memory formation after mild COVID-19. TCRdb passed the 5' RACE reads through MiXCR, listing each CDR3 protein once. The table lists about 500,000 distinct CDR3 sequences, 20% of them singletons. Sequencing was performed on PBMCs or a T cell subset sorted from them (not recorded which). All receptors come from an adult woman who had mild COVID-19 (a few samples of this study predate the infection). Cell type and time point are not known.

This clonotype has ten or more counts. The V gene is TRBV5-1, the J gene TRBJ2-3; no clear D. CDR1 and CDR2 from the germline V gene are SGHRS and YFSETQ. The V end was cut by 5 bases, the J end by 2 bases, with 9 bases between. CDR3 length equals 13 residues. CDR3 in DNA: TGCGCCAGCAGTGTCCGGTCCACAGATACGCAGTATTTT. Amino acids: CASSVRSTDTQYF.

The table lists this clonotype with a few counts. The gene calls are TRBV20-1 and TRBJ2-2, with a weak D call TRBD2 (5 bases). The CDR3 is 17 amino acids. CDR1 and CDR2 from the germline V gene are DFQATT and SNEGSKA (reference sequence). Trimming stripped 2 bases from V and 4 bases from J, with 20 bases between. This chain's CDR3 is CSARLAVGHRGTGELFF. CDR3 nucleotides: TGCAGTGCTAGATTGGCAGTCGGGCATCGGGGCACCGGGGAGCTGTTTTTT.

The chain uses TRBV7-6 and TRBJ2-1; 13 bases map to TRBD2. With V trimmed by 5 bases and J by 4 bases, 14 bases remained unmatched. The germline gives CDR1 SGHVS, CDR2 FNYEAQ. The length of the CDR3 is 19 residues. CDR3: CASSLPPGLAGTLYNEQFF. The DNA of the CDR3 is TGTGCCAGCAGCCTCCCCCCGGGACTAGCGGGGACCCTTTACAATGAGCAGTTCTTC.

This chain uses TRBV19 with TRBJ1-5; no reliable D call. CDR1 LNHDA and CDR2 SQIVND come from the germline V gene (reference sequence). The CDR3 has 15 residues. The V and J ends lost 7 bases and 6 bases respectively, with 19 bases between them. CDR3 in DNA: TGTGCCAGTACCTACAAGGGCGGAGTACGTCAGCCCCAGCATTTT. Translating it yields CASTYKGGVRQPQHF.

J is TRBJ1-4 and V is TRBV27; D is perhaps TRBD1 (5 bases). This CDR3 is built from 14 residues. Germline V lookup: CDR1 MNHEY, CDR2 SMNVEV (reference sequence). Between the trimmed V and J ends, which lost 6 bases and 5 bases, there was a span of 13 bases. DNA of the CDR3: TGTGCCAGCAGCCCCGGGGACCGAAATGAAAAACTGTTTTTT. Its protein is CASSPGDRNEKLFF.

This chain connects TRBV7-3 to TRBJ2-7; perhaps TRBD2 as D (5 bases). Deletions cut 5 bases from V and 3 bases from J, with 14 bases between. CDR3 length: 14 amino acids. CDR1 SGHTA and CDR2 FQGTGA come from the germline V gene. This CDR3 is CASSPKGGDYEQYF. The CDR3 nucleotides read TGTGCCAGCAGCCCAAAAGGAGGAGACTACGAGCAGTACTTC.

Only a few counts were recorded for this clonotype. This chain uses TRBV7-9 with TRBJ2-1; 9 bases fit TRBD1. Germline values: CDR1 SEHNR, CDR2 FQNEAQ (reference sequence). V dropped 4 bases and J dropped 8; count of bases not matched to a gene: 9. The CDR3 length is 15 residues. CDR3 region: CASSSSGTGWDEQFF. CDR3 coding DNA: TGTGCCAGCAGCTCGTCCGGGACAGGGTGGGATGAGCAGTTCTTC.

The chain recombines TRBV4-1 with TRBJ2-1; D is possibly TRBD1 (7 bases). Trimming cost V 3 bases and J 9 bases, with 18 bases left between them. The CDR3 consists of 15 residues. The germline V gene has CDR1 MGHRA and CDR2 YSYEKL. The CDR3 sequence: CASSQTPGGGVEQFF. The CDR3 DNA follows: TGCGCCAGCAGCCAGACCCCAGGGGGAGGCGTTGAGCAGTTCTTC.

V usage is TRBV6-1 and J usage is TRBJ1-6; the D is unclear. The germline CDR1 and CDR2 sequences are MNHNS and SASEGT. This CDR3 has 15 residues. V was pared by 6 bases and J by 1 base, with 10 bases between. DNA of the CDR3: TGTGCCAGCAGGGGAAAAGATTCCTATAATTCACCCCTCCACTTT. It is translated as CASRGKDSYNSPLHF.

This CDR3 reads CASSSETSYEQYF. The DNA of the CDR3 is TGTGCCAGCAGTTCGGAAACATCCTACGAGCAGTACTTC. The V call is TRBV28, the J call TRBJ2-7, with no clear D. With 4 bases removed from V and 1 base from J, the gap between germline ends came to 8 bases. Germline values: CDR1 MDHEN, CDR2 SYDVKM. This CDR3 spans 13 amino acids. Looking up the rest from reference TRBV28 and TRBJ2-7 gives the full variable domain: DVKVTQSSRYLVKRTGEKVFLECVQDMDHENMFWYRQDPGLGLRLIYFSYDVKMKEKGDIPEGYSVSREKKERFSLILESASTNQTSMYLCASSSETSYEQYFGPGTRLTVT.

The table lists this clonotype with many counts. The chain uses TRBV2 and TRBJ1-2; no firm D call. Deletions cut 2 bases from V and 7 bases from J, with 5 bases between. The CDR3 length is 11 residues. Germline V CDR1 and CDR2: SNHLY, FYNNEI. The CDR3 nucleotides read TGTGCCAGCAGTGAACTGGGTGGCTACACCTTC. Translated, it gives CASSELGGYTF.

This clonotype was found a few times. The chain is built from TRBV3-1 and TRBJ2-5, with D unclear. Trimming took 6 bases from V and 5 from J, leaving 10 bases between them. In germline, CDR1 is LGHDT, CDR2 YNNKEL (reference sequence). This CDR3 spans 12 amino acids. The DNA of the CDR3 is TGTGCCAGCAGTCTCATAGTGGAGACCCAGTACTTC. It codes for CASSLIVETQYF.

This clonotype appeared many times. This sequence joins TRBV28 and TRBJ2-7, with D hard to call. Germline assignment: CDR1 MDHEN and CDR2 SYDVKM. Trimming shortened V by 2 bases and J by 2 bases, and 10 bases separated the two germline ends. The CDR3 extends over 14 amino acids. Written as DNA, the CDR3 is TGTGCCAGCAGTTTAGTCCAGAAAACCTACGAGCAGTACTTC. It encodes CASSLVQKTYEQYF.

This clonotype was seen a single time. The rearrangement links TRBV19 to TRBJ1-1; the match to TRBD1 covers 8 bases. V lost 0 bases to trimming and J lost 8 bases; unmatched junction nucleotides: 8. Germline V gene data show CDR1 as LNHDA and CDR2 as SQIVND (reference sequence). This CDR3 region has 15 residues. The CDR3 DNA reads TGTGCCAGTAGTATAGACACAGGGGGAGCGCGAGAAGCTTTCTTT. Translating it yields CASSIDTGGAREAFF.

The V and J genes are TRBV30 and TRBJ2-2, with a weak D call TRBD1 (6 bases). Trimming removed 2 bases from V and 4 bases from J, with 11 bases in between. Germline V gives CDR1 GTSNPN, CDR2 SVGIG (reference sequence). This CDR3 has 14 amino acids. CDR3 DNA: TGTGCCTGGAGTTGGACAGACCCCACCGGGGAGCTGTTTTTT. Its protein product is CAWSWTDPTGELFF.